The present T cell receptor beta chain was sequenced within a study of CD8 T cells in ankylosing spondylitis. Germline assignment: CDR1 SGDLS and CDR2 YYNGEE. Trimming shortened V by 0 bases and J by 10 bases, and 10 bases separated the two germline ends. The CDR3 runs to 12 residues. About this clonotype: Its antigen is unidentified.

Quantitative 5'-RACE with molecular barcodes produced the TCR beta libraries. TCRdb itself ran the 5' RACE reads through MiXCR, one entry per CDR3 protein. The sample includes roughly 220,000 distinct CDR3 sequences, about 18% of them seen just once. Study-wide results and caveats: Significant enrichment of disease-linked clones was reportedly seen in matched ankylosing spondylitis synovial fluid. There was a TCR beta motif, made of eight highly homologous variants, that appeared characteristic of ankylosing spondylitis blood. Relatively rare in peripheral blood, disease-linked clones were also CD8+. Some of the motif variants had earlier been found in reactive arthritis patients' fluid and blood.

This receptor was taken from a male donor with ankylosing spondylitis. V usage is TRBV9 and J usage is TRBJ1-1; D may be TRBD1 (5 bases). Input material: blood, either unsorted or a sorted T cell fraction (not recorded which). CDR3 nucleotides: TGTGCCAGCAGCGTAGGGCAGGGCTCAGCTTTCTTT. Translating it yields CASSVGQGSAFF.